The 5 T cell receptor beta chains in this list originate from one sample, sequenced in a study of cytomegalovirus exposure and HLA in healthy donors. The primer mix had 60 Vbeta and 13 Jbeta primers. Libraries were prepared by immunoSEQ multiplex PCR; TCRdb keeps only in-frame clonotypes and omits some of them. This sample carries 150,000 to 200,000 clones, around 77% of them seen once, and the ten largest clones take roughly 2%. Sequenced input: PBMCs. The receptors originated from a man between 45 and 60 years old in good health and CMV-seropositive.

The V gene is TRBV5-1, the J gene TRBJ2-2; 8 nucleotides match TRBD1. Trimming at V came to 4 bases and at J to 6 bases, leaving 8 bases not matched to a gene. The CDR3 is made up of 15 amino acids. CDR1 SGHRS and CDR2 YFSETQ come from the germline V gene. CDR3 nucleotides: TGCGCCAGCAGCGCCCAGGGGGCGGTGTCCGGGGAGCTGTTTTTT. Its protein is CASSAQGAVSGELFF.

The sample holds a few counts of this clone. J is TRBJ1-4 and V is TRBV4-3, with TRBD1 matching 9 bases. Per the germline V gene, CDR1 is LGHNA and CDR2 is YSLEER. V lost 2 bases to trimming and J lost 4 bases; unmatched junction nucleotides: 2. This CDR3 comprises 15 residues. CDR3 bases: TGCGCCAGCAGCCAATTGGGACAGGGTAATGAAAAACTGTTTTTT. Its translation: CASSQLGQGNEKLFF.

The chain couples TRBV18 to TRBJ1-1; D is perhaps TRBD1 (5 bases). V was clipped by 2 bases and J by 12 bases, with 22 bases between them. In germline, CDR1 is KGHSH, CDR2 LQKENI. The CDR3 is made up of 15 amino acids. The CDR3 loop is CASSPAGAGTTSPFF. The CDR3 DNA reads as TGTGCCAGCTCACCAGCCGGGGCGGGGACGACATCACCTTTCTTT.

The chain carries TRBV21-1 and TRBJ2-1; the tabulated D call, TRBD2, remains unverified against the DNA. TRBV21-1 corresponds to a pseudogene. The CDR3 spans 14 residues. The CDR3 sequence: CASSKRPPDNEQFF. CDR3 DNA sequence: TGTGCCAGCAGCAAACGCCCGCCGGACAATGAGCAGTTCTTC.

The V and J genes are TRBV2 and TRBJ2-7, with 8 bases aligning to TRBD1. CDR3 length: 15 amino acids. The V segment lost 6 bases and the J segment 1 base; nucleotides outside the gene matches: 8. Germline assignment: CDR1 SNHLY and CDR2 FYNNEI. The CDR3 spells CASSVDRGPSYEQYF. DNA for the CDR3: TGTGCCAGCAGCGTCGACAGGGGCCCTTCCTACGAGCAGTACTTC.